In its sample, the clone carrying this TCR beta chain was seen many times. The target antigen is unknown. The data stem from a study of regulatory T cells in long-lasting Graves disease. iRepertoire HTBI primers and Arm-PCR of CDR3 regions built TCR beta libraries. Each CDR3 protein is one row after TCRdb ran MiXCR on the multiplex PCR reads. The sample has a few hundred thousand distinct CDR3 sequences; roughly 14% are singletons. Time point: newly diagnosed GD, antithyroid drugs for less than 3 months. After RNA was extracted from PBMCs, the TCR library was made from it. Study-wide results and caveats: TRBV28 was favored in persistent disease, as were TRBJ1-2 and TRBJ2-5. Possibly, too few samples lowered accuracy.

The CDR3 is made up of 12 amino acids. CDR1 and CDR2 from the germline V gene are SGDLS and YYNGEE. V dropped 4 bases and J dropped 7 bases, with 12 bases sitting between them. Separately, the same data were catalogued under a study of T cells in Graves' hyperthyroidism and ophthalmopathy. As that study records: Orbital computed tomography and thyroid ultrasound, together with serum TRAb and thyroxine and clinical symptoms, were used for diagnoses. Blood also carried most thyroid clonotypes expanded above 0.001.

This TCR came from a man younger than 45 with Graves disease. Specimen: peripheral blood mononuclear cells (PBMCs), collected at new diagnosis, from a patient treated with antithyroid drugs. The V gene is TRBV9, the J gene TRBJ2-7; no reliable D call. The CDR3 DNA is TGTGCCAGCAGCTCCTACCGTAGGGAGCAGTACTTC. Translated: CASSSYRREQYF.